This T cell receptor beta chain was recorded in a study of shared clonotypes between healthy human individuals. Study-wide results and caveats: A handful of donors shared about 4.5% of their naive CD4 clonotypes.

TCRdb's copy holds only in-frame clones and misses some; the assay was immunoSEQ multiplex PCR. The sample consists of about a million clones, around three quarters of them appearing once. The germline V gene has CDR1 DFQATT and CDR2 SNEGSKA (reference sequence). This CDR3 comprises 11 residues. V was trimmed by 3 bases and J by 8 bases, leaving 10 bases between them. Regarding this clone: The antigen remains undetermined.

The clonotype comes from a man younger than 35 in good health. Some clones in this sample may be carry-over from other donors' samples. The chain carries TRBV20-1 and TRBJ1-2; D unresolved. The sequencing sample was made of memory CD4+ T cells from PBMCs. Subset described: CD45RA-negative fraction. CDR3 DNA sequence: TGCAGTGCTAGCCTACTCCGGGGCTACACCTTC. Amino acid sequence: CSASLLRGYTF.